This T cell receptor beta chain was recovered during a study of control samples from healthy donors and cancer patients. Produced via immunoSEQ multiplex PCR; TCRdb's table is partial and in-frame only. The repertoire holds around 170,000 clones, with around 90% as singletons. The sample taken for sequencing was blood. This clonotype was obtained from a man aged 30 to 39 in good health.

CDR3 in DNA: TGTGCCAGCAGGCTATCCCAGACAGGTCCAGAGGAGCCCCAGCATTTT. It is translated as CASRLSQTGPEEPQHF. This sequence joins TRBV27 and TRBJ1-5; possible D gene TRBD1, 6 bases. This CDR3 contains 16 residues. Germline V lookup: CDR1 MNHEY, CDR2 SMNVEV (reference sequence). Trimming took 6 bases from V and 8 from J, leaving 23 bases between them.